These 20 T cell receptor beta chains originate from one sample sequenced in a study of blood T cells in healthy people across ages. Alongside a J-beta primer mix, a sample-barcoded 5' primer served in a second PCR lasting 7 to 11 cycles. Each CDR3 protein gets one entry after TCRdb re-called the 5' RACE reads with MiXCR. Here the sample spans about 730,000 distinct CDR3 sequences, roughly two fifths being singletons. The sample consisted of blood. These receptors all stem from a woman aged 60-70 years in good health.

This sequence joins TRBV7-2 and TRBJ2-7, with D possibly being TRBD1 (7 bases). Germline V gives CDR1 SGHTA, CDR2 FQGNSA. The V end was cut by 4 bases, the J end by 2 bases, with 18 bases between. The CDR3 has 16 amino acids. This chain's CDR3 is CASSSTDRDSTYEQYF. CDR3 in DNA: TGTGCCAGCAGCTCGACCGACAGGGACTCCACCTACGAGCAGTACTTC.

This clonotype was seen only a few times. The J gene is TRBJ1-1, the V gene TRBV12-3 or TRBV12-4; 8 nucleotides line up with TRBD1. The CDR3 totals 14 residues. Trimming cost V 7 bases and J 1 base; bases outside gene matches: 5. The CDR3 nucleotides are TGTGCCAGCAAAGAGGGACAGGCGAACACTGAAGCTTTCTTT. It translates to CASKEGQANTEAFF.

J is TRBJ1-1 and V is TRBV10-3; D is perhaps TRBD1 (5 bases). Germline CDR1 and CDR2: ENHRY and SYGVKD. V lost 4 bases, J lost 1 base, and 7 bases lay in between. The CDR3 length is 13 residues. CDR3 DNA sequence: TGTGCCATCAGTGTGGACACGAACACTGAAGCTTTCTTT. Translation gives CAISVDTNTEAFF.

About this clonotype: At one boundary the junction diverges from the germline segment, which might be a read error. The genes are TRBV20-1 and TRBJ2-2; 9 bases agree with TRBD2. This CDR3 spans 15 amino acids. Germline loops: CDR1 DFQATT, CDR2 SNEGSKA (reference sequence). The CDR3 loop reads CSAKPSGRHTGGLFF. The CDR3 DNA is TGCAGTGCTAAACCGAGCGGGAGGCACACCGGGGGGCTGTTTTTT.

This clonotype was found a few times. CDR3 coding DNA: TGTGCCAGCAGCCAAGGTACCCCTCTGGGGAGCTCCTACAATGAGCAGTTCTTC. Translating it yields CASSQGTPLGSSYNEQFF. This chain connects TRBV3-1 to TRBJ2-1; TRBD2 is a possible D gene (5 bases). Germline V gene lookup returns CDR1 LGHDT and CDR2 YNNKEL (reference sequence). The CDR3 has 18 amino acids. The V gene lost 1 base and the J gene lost 0 bases, with 16 bases spanning the gap.

The chain couples TRBV3-1 to TRBJ1-5, with 8 nucleotides matching TRBD1. This CDR3 contains 14 residues. Germline CDR1 is LGHDT and CDR2 is YNNKEL (reference sequence). The ends lost 7 bases at V and 4 bases at J; junction bases unmatched: 6. The CDR3 bases are TGTGCCAGCACCGGACAGGGAAGGAATCAGCCCCAGCATTTT. This sequence encodes CASTGQGRNQPQHF.

This chain links TRBV20-1 with TRBJ2-3; D possibly corresponds to TRBD2 (5 bases). Trimming took 2 bases from V and 2 from J, leaving 14 bases between them. Germline loops: CDR1 DFQATT, CDR2 SNEGSKA (reference sequence). The length of the CDR3 is 15 residues. CDR3 DNA sequence: TGCAGTGCTAGAAATGCGCAGCGGTACACAGATACGCAGTATTTT. It encodes CSARNAQRYTDTQYF.

The chain combines TRBV25-1 with TRBJ1-6; TRBD1 matches at 9 bases. The CDR3 is 15 amino acids. V was clipped by 4 bases and J by 10 bases; unmatched bases: 8. CDR1 and CDR2 (germline): MGHDK, SYGVNS. CDR3 sequence (DNA): TGTGCCAGCAGTGGACCGGGACAGGGTAAATCACCCCTCCACTTT. This sequence encodes CASSGPGQGKSPLHF.

The rearrangement joins TRBV5-1 to TRBJ1-6, with 9 bases fitting TRBD1. The CDR3 has 15 residues. Germline lookup yields CDR1 SGHRS and CDR2 YFSETQ. With 4 bases clipped from V and 7 bases from J, the junction kept 6 bases outside the gene matches. CDR3: CASSRTGVGNSPLHF. In DNA, the CDR3 is TGCGCCAGCAGCCGGACAGGGGTTGGGAATTCACCCCTCCACTTT.

This clonotype was counted many times. The rearrangement joins TRBV29-1 to TRBJ2-7, with D tentatively TRBD2 (6 bases). V was pared by 3 bases and J by 2 bases, with 11 bases between. The CDR3 is 13 residues long. Per germline, CDR1 SQVTM and CDR2 ANQGSEA. This CDR3 is CSVEGGQTYEQYF. The DNA of the CDR3 is TGCAGCGTTGAGGGAGGCCAGACCTACGAGCAGTACTTC.

This clonotype appeared many times. V and J are TRBV28 and TRBJ2-5; no clear D gene. CDR3 length equals 12 residues. Deletions cut 1 base from V and 6 bases from J, with 6 bases between. Germline V gene lookup returns CDR1 MDHEN and CDR2 SYDVKM. The chain's CDR3 is CASSLYSQTQYF. CDR3 nucleotides: TGTGCCAGCAGTTTATATAGTCAGACCCAGTACTTC.

The J gene is TRBJ2-7, the V gene TRBV15; D tentatively reads TRBD1 or TRBD2 (5 bases each). The CDR3 totals 13 residues. The germline V gene has CDR1 LNHNV and CDR2 YYDKDF (reference sequence). V dropped 5 bases and J dropped 3 bases, with 11 bases sitting between them. The CDR3 spells CATSGDRFYEQYF. The DNA for the CDR3 is TGTGCCACCAGCGGGGACCGCTTCTACGAGCAGTACTTC.

This chain uses TRBV3-1 with TRBJ1-1; 7 bases line up with TRBD1. Per germline, CDR1 LGHDT and CDR2 YNNKEL (reference sequence). V shed 0 bases and J 8 bases; nucleotides not matched to a gene: 9. The CDR3 totals 15 residues. The CDR3 nucleotides are TGTGCCAGCAGCCAAGAGGGGCAGGGGGTCGGGGAAGCTTTCTTT. Translation gives CASSQEGQGVGEAFF.

For this clonotype: A read error may be the cause here, since a much bigger clone is one base away. V usage is TRBV27 and J usage is TRBJ2-1, with 11 nucleotides matching TRBD2. The J segment lost 6 bases and the V segment lost 4 bases, leaving 2 bases of the junction unmatched. The germline V gene encodes CDR1 MNHEY and CDR2 SMNVEV (reference sequence). The length of the CDR3 is 14 residues. The CDR3 reads CASSWLAGGNEQFF. The CDR3 bases are TGTGCCAGCAGTTGGCTAGCGGGGGGCAATGAGCAGTTCTTC.

In its sample, this clonotype was seen a few times. The V and J genes are TRBV20-1 and TRBJ1-2; 9 bases match TRBD1. The germline V gene has CDR1 DFQATT and CDR2 SNEGSKA (reference sequence). The V and J ends lost 7 bases and 12 bases, in that order; junction bases with no gene match: 15. The CDR3 has 13 amino acids. The chain's CDR3 is CSGGRTGAYPDTF. CDR3 nucleotide sequence: TGCAGTGGGGGGAGGACAGGGGCTTATCCTGACACCTTC.

This clonotype was seen more than once but under ten times. This chain links TRBV14 with TRBJ2-4; the D gene could be TRBD1 or TRBD2 (6 bases each). V was shortened by 0 bases and J by 11 bases, with 23 bases between the two germline ends. The CDR3 consists of 17 residues. From germline, CDR1 is SGHDN and CDR2 FVKESK. The DNA of the CDR3 is TGTGCCAGCAGCCAAGAAGGAGAACGCAGCCCACGGGGGCTTCAGTACTTC. Protein product: CASSQEGERSPRGLQYF. Supplemented by reference TRBV14 and TRBJ2-4, the full variable domain reads EAGVTQFPSHSVIEKGQTVTLRCDPISGHDNLYWYRRVMGKEIKFLLHFVKESKQDESGMPNNRFLAERTGGTYSTLKVQPAELEDSGVYFCASSQEGERSPRGLQYFGAGTRLSVL.

The V and J genes are TRBV11-2 and TRBJ1-4; 7 positions agree with TRBD1. The CDR3 spans 16 residues. The trim removed 4 bases at V and 5 bases at J, leaving 10 bases unmatched. Germline V lookup: CDR1 SGHAT, CDR2 FQNNGV. CDR3 protein: CASSCRHRGPNEKLFF. CDR3 coding DNA: TGTGCCAGCAGCTGCCGGCACAGGGGACCCAATGAAAAACTGTTTTTT.

V usage is TRBV5-1 and J usage is TRBJ2-4, with D uncertain. The V end was cut by 2 bases, the J end by 1 base, with 7 bases between. CDR3 size: 14 residues. Looked up from germline, CDR1 is SGHRS and CDR2 is YFSETQ. Here the CDR3 reads CASSFERAKNIQYF. CDR3 nucleotides: TGCGCCAGCAGCTTTGAAAGGGCCAAAAACATTCAGTACTTC.

V and J are TRBV19 and TRBJ2-1; 9 nucleotides agree with TRBD2. The germline V gene encodes CDR1 LNHDA and CDR2 SQIVND (reference sequence). CDR3 length: 16 residues. The junction had 9 bases not matched to a gene; V was cut back by 5 bases and J by 4 bases. In DNA form, the CDR3 reads TGTGCCAGTAGTCCGGGCGGGGGGGCATTTTACAATGAGCAGTTCTTC. It codes for CASSPGGGAFYNEQFF.

This clonotype was observed a single time. A clone one base away is much larger, so this may be a read error. The V gene is TRBV5-1, the J gene TRBJ1-2, with D unclear. The CDR3 loop spans 16 amino acids. Germline V gene data show CDR1 as SGHRS and CDR2 as YFSETQ. CDR3 in amino acids: CASSLEVGQENYGYTF. Here the CDR3 DNA reads TGCGCCAGCAGCTTGGAGGTCGGCCAGGAGAACTACGGCTACACCTTC.